The 18 T cell receptor beta chains in this list originate from one sample, sequenced in a study of blood T cells in healthy people across ages. A sample-barcoded 5' primer and a J-beta primer mix were used in a second PCR of roughly 7 to 12 cycles. TCRdb recomputed calls from the 5' RACE reads with MiXCR, one row per CDR3 protein. In the table there are about 1.5 million distinct CDR3 sequences, approximately 42% of which are singletons. The sequenced material came from blood. The receptors derive from a woman under 30 in good health.

V is TRBV27 and J is TRBJ1-2, with 9 positions matching TRBD1. This CDR3 is 16 amino acids long. The ends lost 3 bases at V and 4 bases at J; junction bases unmatched: 9. The germline V gene has CDR1 MNHEY and CDR2 SMNVEV (reference sequence). CDR3 in DNA: TGTGCCAGCAGTTTTTTGGGGACAGGGATGCCCTATGGCTACACCTTC. Residues: CASSFLGTGMPYGYTF.

The chain combines TRBV20-1 with TRBJ1-6; D uncertain. CDR1 and CDR2 (germline): DFQATT, SNEGSKA (reference sequence). There are 15 residues in the CDR3. The V end lost 0 bases, the J end lost 10 bases, and 16 bases lay between the germline ends. CDR3: CSARELPLEGSPLHF. CDR3 DNA: TGCAGTGCTAGAGAATTACCCCTTGAGGGATCACCCCTCCACTTT.

Only a few counts were recorded for this clonotype. V gene TRBV20-1 combines with J gene TRBJ1-1; D uncertain. Germline loops: CDR1 DFQATT, CDR2 SNEGSKA (reference sequence). The CDR3 has 13 residues. V was cut by 5 bases and J by 1 base, with 11 bases left in between. CDR3 nucleotides: TGCAGTGCTTCCCGGACTGAGAACACTGAAGCTTTCTTT. This codes for CSASRTENTEAFF.

The chain is built from TRBV7-9 and TRBJ1-1, with a weak D call TRBD1 (5 bases). The CDR3 runs to 15 residues. The germline V and J ends were trimmed by 1 base and 4 bases, with 13 bases remaining between them. The V gene's germline CDR1 is SEHNR and CDR2 FQNEAQ (reference sequence). CDR3 region: CASSLGRGGGTEAFF. In DNA form, the CDR3 reads TGTGCCAGCAGCTTAGGTAGGGGAGGTGGCACTGAAGCTTTCTTT.

The chain combines TRBV2 with TRBJ2-3; a possible D gene is TRBD1 (6 bases). The germline V gene encodes CDR1 SNHLY and CDR2 FYNNEI. The CDR3 length is 14 residues. Trimming stripped 8 bases from V and 0 bases from J, with 12 bases between. CDR3 sequence (DNA): TGTGCCAGCCTAGACAGGACTAGCACAGATACGCAGTATTTT. It specifies CASLDRTSTDTQYF.

The chain is built from TRBV20-1 and TRBJ2-3; the D is unclear. V lost 5 bases to trimming and J lost 6 bases, with 12 bases between them. The CDR3 is 12 residues long. Germline values: CDR1 DFQATT, CDR2 SNEGSKA (reference sequence). CDR3 sequence (DNA): TGCAGTGCTCGTCCCAGAGCCGATACGCAGTATTTT. Translation gives CSARPRADTQYF.

The table lists this clonotype with a few counts. The gene calls are TRBV12-3 or TRBV12-4 and TRBJ2-1; no reliable D call. The length of the CDR3 is 12 residues. Trimming shortened V by 5 bases and J by 8 bases, and 10 bases separated the two germline ends. The CDR3 sequence is CASSELGYEQFF. The CDR3, as DNA: TGTGCCAGCAGTGAGTTGGGTTATGAGCAGTTCTTC.

The chain has TRBV12-3 or TRBV12-4 and TRBJ1-2; 7 positions agree with TRBD1. The CDR3 extends over 16 amino acids. V dropped 5 bases and J dropped 0; count of bases not matched to a gene: 9. In DNA, the CDR3 is TGTGCCAGCAGTCTCAGCGGAGGGGGCCCTAACTATGGCTACACCTTC. Its translation is CASSLSGGGPNYGYTF.

The chain carries TRBV3-1 and TRBJ2-3; D is unresolved. The V end lost 1 base, the J end lost 6 bases, and 14 bases lay between the germline ends. CDR1 LGHDT and CDR2 YNNKEL come from the germline V gene (reference sequence). This CDR3 contains 15 residues. As DNA, the CDR3 is TGTGCCAGCAGCCAAGGTCATTTTTCTGAGGATACGCAGTATTTT. This encodes CASSQGHFSEDTQYF.

The V gene is TRBV7-9, the J gene TRBJ2-1, with 7 bases that match TRBD1. CDR3 length: 14 residues. Germline assignment: CDR1 SEHNR and CDR2 FQNEAQ (reference sequence). J lost 8 bases, V lost 1 base, and 5 bases had no gene match. The CDR3 region is CASSLVRGSHEQFF. CDR3 coding DNA: TGTGCCAGCAGCTTAGTCAGGGGGAGCCATGAGCAGTTCTTC.

The CDR3 loop reads CASRPSGTVFNQPQHF. The DNA for the CDR3 is TGTGCCAGCAGGCCCTCCGGGACAGTCTTCAATCAGCCCCAGCATTTT. This sequence joins TRBV12-3 or TRBV12-4 and TRBJ1-5; 7 nucleotides match TRBD1. V lost 6 bases to trimming and J lost 3 bases; unmatched junction nucleotides: 11. CDR3 size: 16 residues.

This clonotype was seen only a few times. V is TRBV12-3 or TRBV12-4 and J is TRBJ1-4; D remains ambiguous. The CDR3 spans 13 residues. Trimming stripped 4 bases from V and 4 bases from J, with 7 bases between. Here the CDR3 DNA reads TGTGCCAGCAGTTCCAACGGTAATGAAAAACTGTTTTTT. This gives the protein CASSSNGNEKLFF.

V usage is TRBV3-1 and J usage is TRBJ1-3; 7 bases are a match to TRBD1. The junction had 6 bases not matched to a gene; V was cut back by 4 bases and J by 3 bases. The length of the CDR3 is 15 residues. Germline loops: CDR1 LGHDT, CDR2 YNNKEL (reference sequence). The CDR3 nucleotides read TGTGCCAGCAGCCCGGAGGGGGCGTATGGAAACACCATATATTTT. This sequence encodes CASSPEGAYGNTIYF.

This clonotype has more than one count but fewer than ten. For the CDR3, the DNA is TGTGCCAGCAGCGGAGAGGGACGGGGGGTTAGGGAGCTGTTTTTT. This translates into CASSGEGRGVRELFF. The chain carries TRBV9 and TRBJ2-2, with 7 bases matching TRBD2. V was pared by 3 bases and J by 9 bases, with 11 bases of the junction left unmatched. Germline V gene lookup returns CDR1 SGDLS and CDR2 YYNGEE. The CDR3 has 15 residues. Full variable domain (rest looked up from reference TRBV9 and TRBJ2-2): DSGVTQTPKHLITATGQRVTLRCSPRSGDLSVYWYQQSLDQGLQFLIQYYNGEERAKGNILERFSAQQFPDLHSELNLSSLELGDSALYFCASSGEGRGVRELFFGEGSRLTVL.

V gene TRBV5-1 combines with J gene TRBJ1-2, with D perhaps matching TRBD1 (5 bases). CDR3 length: 15 residues. Trimming took off 3 bases at V and 6 bases at J, with 18 bases between the two ends. CDR1 and CDR2 (germline): SGHRS, YFSETQ. CDR3 coding DNA: TGCGCCAGCAGCTCCTGGGACGGGAAAATAGATGGCTACACCTTC. This sequence encodes CASSSWDGKIDGYTF.

This clonotype was found once. The chain uses TRBV9 and TRBJ2-3; 8 bases are a match to TRBD2. Germline CDR1 SGDLS, CDR2 YYNGEE. The junction had 18 bases not matched to a gene; V was cut back by 4 bases and J by 2 bases. This CDR3 comprises 19 residues. CDR3 sequence (DNA): TGTGCCAGCAGCATAGACGGGAGGGTCCCTTGGCAGCACACAGATACGCAGTATTTT. Its translation: CASSIDGRVPWQHTDTQYF.

On this clonotype: A much larger clone differs by one base, so this may be a read error. This sequence joins TRBV12-3 or TRBV12-4 and TRBJ2-1; 9 bases match TRBD2. This CDR3 spans 13 amino acids. The CDR3 reads CASRPNSGSQQVF. The CDR3 DNA reads TGTGCCAGCAGACCCAATAGCGGGAGTCAGCAGGTCTTC.

This rearrangement joins TRBV6-2 or TRBV6-3 to TRBJ1-5; D gene uncertain. Germline loops: CDR1 MNHEY, CDR2 SVGEGT. V was cut by 5 bases and J by 2 bases, with 7 bases left in between. The CDR3 is made up of 13 amino acids. DNA of the CDR3: TGTGCCAGCAGTATCGTTGGCAATCAGCCCCAGCATTTT. It encodes CASSIVGNQPQHF.